This T cell receptor beta chain was recovered during a study of blood T cell repertoires in COVID-19. The CDR3 sequence is 15 residues long. The germline gives CDR1 KGHSH, CDR2 LQKENI. After removal of 4 bases from V and 7 bases from J, the junction contained 7 bases not matched to a gene. The authors' processing: By means of reference gene primer amplification, nucleated cell counts were estimated. Measured with immunoSEQ multiplex PCR; TCRdb has only the in-frame clones, and not every one. The DNA gave D and trimming, while V, J and clone size come from that table. The data hold 200,000 to 250,000 clones, with around four fifths observed a single time. Recruits, aged roughly 18 to 90 years, lived in 25 or so US areas.

V and J are TRBV18 and TRBJ1-4; 9 nucleotides align to TRBD1. The sequenced material came from PBMCs or T cells enriched from blood (not recorded which). The clonotype originates from a woman between 35 and 50 years old who had been exposed to COVID-19. The CDR3 region has the DNA TGTGCCAGCTCACGGGGACAGGGAACGGGTGAAAAACTGTTTTTT. Residues: CASSRGQGTGEKLFF.